This T cell receptor beta chain was recorded in a study of beta chain features in type 1 diabetes. Study-wide results and limits: All four CD4+ subsets from Type 1 diabetes patients carried moderately but significantly shorter TCRB CDR3s. The study found that naive, central memory and Treg TCRB repertoires appeared more similar in patients than in healthy donors.

Worth noting for this clone: Its target is not known.

Since all of the isolated RNA was reverse transcribed, expressed TCRB transcripts were what got sequenced. TCRdb's copy holds only in-frame clones and misses some; the assay was immunoSEQ multiplex PCR. Of 150,000 to 180,000 clones listed, around 10% were seen once; the top ten hold around 0.48%. The CDR3 has 14 amino acids. Trimming stripped 4 bases from V and 5 bases from J, with 13 bases between. CDR1 MDHEN and CDR2 SYDVKM come from the germline V gene. Source material: central memory CD4+ T cells from blood. V usage is TRBV28 and J usage is TRBJ2-3; D possibly corresponds to TRBD1 (6 bases). This clonotype originated in a man aged 25 to 40 with type 1 diabetes. CDR3 nucleotides: TGTGCCAGCAGTTCACACAGGGATTTAGATACGCAGTATTTT. Translation: CASSSHRDLDTQYF.